This entry lists 22 T cell receptor beta chains sequenced from one sample in a study of blood T cell repertoires in COVID-19 (dated by TCRdb to the early 2020s). Library preparation employed the immunoSEQ multiplex PCR assay. What TCRdb holds here is the immuneACCESS table cut down to in-frame rearrangements. Part of the clones is not present; checked against another copy, under half of the missing clones reflect an unresolved V gene, and the others are unexplained. The sample table shows fewer than 500,000 clones, and around 89% are seen once. Jointly, the top ten make up around 1.1% of the sample. Sequenced material: PBMCs or T cells enriched from blood (not recorded which). The receptors were sampled from a man aged 30-40 years who had recovered from COVID-19.

The chain employs TRBV28 and TRBJ1-2; possible D gene TRBD1, 5 bases. This CDR3 has 12 amino acids. Trimming shortened V by 5 bases and J by 8 bases, and 12 bases separated the two germline ends. Germline V gene data show CDR1 as MDHEN and CDR2 as SYDVKM. CDR3 in DNA: TGTGCCAGCAGTCCGGGGGAGTGGGGCTACACCTTC. This codes for CASSPGEWGYTF.

The chain carries TRBV5-1 and TRBJ1-1; D ambiguous. Trimming took 0 bases from V and 1 from J, leaving 10 bases between them. Germline lookup yields CDR1 SGHRS and CDR2 YFSETQ. The CDR3 is 15 amino acids. The chain's CDR3 is CASSLDPEPNTEAFF. In nucleotides, the CDR3 is TGCGCCAGCAGCTTGGATCCAGAACCGAACACTGAAGCTTTCTTT.

The rearrangement uses TRBV9 and TRBJ2-2; D is possibly TRBD1 (6 bases). The V gene lost 0 bases and the J gene lost 1 base, with 13 bases spanning the gap. CDR1 SGDLS and CDR2 YYNGEE come from the germline V gene. The CDR3 runs to 17 residues. The CDR3 bases are TGTGCCAGCAGCGTAGCCACAGGGAGTAGGAACACCGGGGAGCTGTTTTTT. It codes for CASSVATGSRNTGELFF.

The V gene is TRBV9, the J gene TRBJ2-7, with TRBD2 matching 10 bases. The CDR3 is 16 residues long. V lost 2 bases and J lost 2; bases outside the gene matches: 7. CDR1 and CDR2 from the germline V gene are SGDLS and YYNGEE. In DNA, the CDR3 is TGTGCCAGCAGCGTCGACGGGACTAGCGTACCCTACGAGCAGTACTTC. Its protein is CASSVDGTSVPYEQYF.

The CDR3 here is CASSGGKAVFNEQFF. Written as DNA, the CDR3 is TGTGCCAGTAGTGGAGGAAAGGCAGTTTTTAATGAGCAGTTCTTC. This chain joins TRBV19 and TRBJ2-1; maybe TRBD2 (5 bases). V gave up 5 bases and J gave up 7 bases, with 18 bases separating them. Germline CDR1 is LNHDA and CDR2 is SQIVND (reference sequence). The CDR3 spans 15 residues. The entire variable domain, with the rest obtained from reference TRBV19 and TRBJ2-1, is as follows: DGGITQSPKYLFRKEGQNVTLSCEQNLNHDAMYWYRQDPGQGLRLIYYSQIVNDFQKGDIAEGYSVSREKKESFPLTVTSAQKNPTAFYLCASSGGKAVFNEQFFGPGTRLTVL.

V gene TRBV15 combines with J gene TRBJ2-1; 11 bases map to TRBD1. Germline CDR1 is LNHNV and CDR2 is YYDKDF (reference sequence). The CDR3 length is 15 residues. V lost 4 bases and J lost 6; bases outside the gene matches: 5. The CDR3 region is CATSKAGQGGNEQFF. The CDR3, as DNA: TGTGCCACCAGCAAGGCGGGACAGGGGGGCAATGAGCAGTTCTTC.

The chain uses TRBV19 and TRBJ2-2, with a weak D call TRBD2 (5 bases). This CDR3 is 17 amino acids long. Germline lookup yields CDR1 LNHDA and CDR2 SQIVND (reference sequence). V was pared by 2 bases and J by 5 bases, with 18 bases between. The DNA of the CDR3 is TGTGCCAGTAGTATAAGGACTTCCTACCTTTCAACCGGGGAGCTGTTTTTT. It is translated as CASSIRTSYLSTGELFF.

In nucleotides, the CDR3 is TGTGCCAGTAGTATAGCTAGGACAGGGCCCGGCACTGAAGCTTTCTTT. Translation: CASSIARTGPGTEAFF. The chain is built from TRBV19 and TRBJ1-1; 8 nucleotides match TRBD1. There are 16 residues in the CDR3. J lost 4 bases, V lost 1 base, and 8 bases had no gene match. CDR1 and CDR2 from the germline V gene are LNHDA and SQIVND (reference sequence). The whole variable domain, filled in from reference TRBV19 and TRBJ1-1, reads DGGITQSPKYLFRKEGQNVTLSCEQNLNHDAMYWYRQDPGQGLRLIYYSQIVNDFQKGDIAEGYSVSREKKESFPLTVTSAQKNPTAFYLCASSIARTGPGTEAFFGQGTRLTVV.

The V and J genes are TRBV27 and TRBJ1-5, with 10 bases lining up with TRBD1. The CDR3 spans 15 residues. Germline V lookup: CDR1 MNHEY, CDR2 SMNVEV (reference sequence). The J segment lost 6 bases and the V segment lost 0 bases, leaving 2 bases of the junction unmatched. Written as DNA, the CDR3 is TGTGCCAGCAGTTTATCGACAGGGGGCGGTCAGCCCCAGCATTTT. This codes for CASSLSTGGGQPQHF.

The chain recombines TRBV30 with TRBJ2-2, with 9 positions matching TRBD2. CDR3 length: 15 amino acids. Germline trimming cut 3 bases from V and 6 bases from J; bases unmatched to any gene: 8. Germline CDR1 GTSNPN, CDR2 SVGIG (reference sequence). The CDR3 here is CAWRALAGLAGELFF. CDR3 coding DNA: TGTGCCTGGAGAGCGCTAGCGGGATTAGCCGGGGAGCTGTTTTTT.

The genes are TRBV5-1 and TRBJ1-1; D not resolved. Trimming stripped 1 base from V and 8 bases from J, with 9 bases between. This CDR3 contains 12 residues. From germline, CDR1 is SGHRS and CDR2 YFSETQ. CDR3 bases: TGCGCCAGCAGCTTGTCGGGGAGGGAAGCTTTCTTT. Translating it yields CASSLSGREAFF. The whole variable domain, remainder taken from reference TRBV5-1 and TRBJ1-1, is KAGVTQTPRYLIKTRGQQVTLSCSPISGHRSVSWYQQTPGQGLQFLFEYFSETQRNKGNFPGRFSGRQFSNSRSEMNVSTLELGDSALYLCASSLSGREAFFGQGTRLTVV.

V and J are TRBV5-5 and TRBJ2-3; D may be TRBD2 (5 bases). The germline V gene encodes CDR1 SGHKS and CDR2 YYEKEE (reference sequence). The CDR3 contains 16 residues. The ends were cut back, 4 bases at V and 1 base at J, with 16 bases in the middle. The CDR3 region is CASSPIVGMGTDTQYF. The CDR3 nucleotides are TGTGCCAGCAGCCCAATTGTCGGGATGGGCACAGATACGCAGTATTTT. The variable domain in full, with the rest retrieved from reference TRBV5-5 and TRBJ2-3, is DAGVTQSPTHLIKTRGQQVTLRCSPISGHKSVSWYQQVLGQGPQFIFQYYEKEERGRGNFPDRFSARQFPNYSSELNVNALLLGDSALYLCASSPIVGMGTDTQYFGPGTRLTVL.

The V gene is TRBV28, the J gene TRBJ1-4, with a weak D call TRBD1 (6 bases). CDR3 length: 15 residues. Germline-derived CDR1 and CDR2 are MDHEN and SYDVKM. V was pared by 2 bases and J by 4 bases, with 11 bases between. This CDR3 reads CASSLGQRLNEKLFF. CDR3 DNA: TGTGCCAGCAGTTTAGGACAGCGCCTTAATGAAAAACTGTTTTTT. Full variable domain (rest looked up from reference TRBV28 and TRBJ1-4): DVKVTQSSRYLVKRTGEKVFLECVQDMDHENMFWYRQDPGLGLRLIYFSYDVKMKEKGDIPEGYSVSREKKERFSLILESASTNQTSMYLCASSLGQRLNEKLFFGSGTQLSVL.

This chain uses TRBV4-1 with TRBJ2-5, with TRBD2 identical over 14 bases. Trimming at V came to 3 bases and at J to 12 bases, leaving 12 bases not matched to a gene. The CDR3 covers 16 residues. Germline V gene data show CDR1 as MGHRA and CDR2 as YSYEKL. The CDR3 loop reads CASSHIPGLAGAAEYF. CDR3 in DNA: TGCGCCAGCAGCCACATTCCGGGACTAGCGGGAGCAGCGGAGTACTTC.

This clone was picked up a small number of times. V is TRBV3-1 (or the pseudogene TRBV3-2) and J is TRBJ1-2; TRBD1 aligns across 8 bases. This CDR3 comprises 13 residues. The V gene end was trimmed by 3 bases and the J gene end by 7 bases; junction bases not matched to a gene: 4. The V gene's germline CDR1 is LGHDT and CDR2 YNNKEL (reference sequence). This chain's CDR3 is CASSHGQGLGYTF. The CDR3 region has the DNA TGTGCCAGCAGCCACGGACAGGGACTTGGCTACACCTTC.

The rearrangement links TRBV29-1 to TRBJ2-3, with TRBD2 identical over 9 bases. This CDR3 has 15 residues. The ends lost 4 bases at V and 2 bases at J; junction bases unmatched: 7. From germline, CDR1 is SQVTM and CDR2 ANQGSEA. The CDR3 nucleotides read TGCAGCGTTGTTACCTCTAGCGGGGCCACAGATACGCAGTATTTT. Its translation is CSVVTSSGATDTQYF.

This clone was observed once. The rearrangement uses TRBV30 and TRBJ2-7, with 10 bases fitting TRBD2. This CDR3 contains 17 residues. CDR1 and CDR2 (germline): GTSNPN, SVGIG (reference sequence). J was trimmed by 7 bases and V by 2 bases; bases with no gene match: 17. The CDR3 is CAWSSLLPGLASYEQYF. Here the CDR3 DNA reads TGTGCCTGGAGTTCCCTCCTCCCGGGACTAGCGTCGTATGAGCAGTACTTC.

The gene calls are TRBV30 and TRBJ1-3; D is unresolved. The CDR3 is 11 amino acids. The V gene's germline CDR1 is GTSNPN and CDR2 SVGIG (reference sequence). V was trimmed by 2 bases and J by 6 bases, leaving 5 bases between them. CDR3 in DNA: TGTGCCTGGAGTTTACAAAACACCATATATTTT. The encoded protein is CAWSLQNTIYF.

This chain joins TRBV28 and TRBJ1-4; the match to TRBD1 covers 7 bases. The CDR3 has 16 residues. Germline V gene sequence: CDR1 MDHEN, CDR2 SYDVKM. V was clipped by 2 bases and J by 4 bases; unmatched bases: 7. CDR3 bases: TGTGCCAGCAGTTTACTCGAGGGGGCTGTTAATGAAAAACTGTTTTTT. Amino acid sequence: CASSLLEGAVNEKLFF.

This clone was observed a handful of times. The V call is TRBV19, the J call TRBJ2-3; D possibly corresponds to TRBD2 (6 bases). Germline V gene data show CDR1 as LNHDA and CDR2 as SQIVND (reference sequence). Deletions cut 3 bases from V and 7 bases from J, with 8 bases between. The CDR3 loop spans 12 amino acids. In DNA form, the CDR3 reads TGTGCCAGTAGTATCGGGGGTCATACGCAGTATTTT. This gives the protein CASSIGGHTQYF.

As concerns this clone: The junction departs from the called germline gene at one end, perhaps through a read error. The chain carries TRBV24-1 and TRBJ1-2; a possible D gene is TRBD1 (5 bases). Looked up from germline, CDR1 is KGHDR and CDR2 is SFDVKD. The CDR3 has 12 amino acids. This CDR3 is CATGDRFYGYTF. CDR3 bases: TGTGCCACCGGTGACAGATTCTATGGCTACACCTTC.

The chain has TRBV19 and TRBJ2-3; a possible D gene is TRBD2 (6 bases). Germline V lookup: CDR1 LNHDA, CDR2 SQIVND (reference sequence). CDR3 length: 15 residues. Trimming cost V 8 bases and J 3 bases, with 18 bases left between them. The CDR3: CASGMEGEGTDTQYF. CDR3 sequence (DNA): TGTGCCAGTGGAATGGAGGGAGAAGGGACAGATACGCAGTATTTT.